These 27 T cell receptor beta chains share one sample of origin, sequenced in a study of identical twins. One entry per CDR3 protein results from TCRdb running MiXCR on the 5' RACE reads. There are a few hundred thousand distinct CDR3 sequences in the sample; about 13% occur only once, and 0.8% to 1% lies in the top ten. These same data were also listed under a study on yellow fever vaccine responses in identical twins.

The sample was CD4+ T cells sorted from blood. These receptor sequences come from a woman aged 18-30 years in good health.

This clonotype came up a few times. This chain connects TRBV6-2 or TRBV6-3 to TRBJ2-1, with D tentatively TRBD2 (7 bases). Germline loops: CDR1 MNHEY, CDR2 SVGEGT. The V gene lost 6 bases and the J gene lost 15 bases, with 18 bases spanning the gap. The CDR3 is 12 amino acids. The CDR3 DNA follows: TGTGCCAGCAGGGTAGCGGGCGGGGGCCCGTTCTTC. This sequence encodes CASRVAGGGPFF.

This clonotype was recorded a few times. The chain links TRBV12-3 or TRBV12-4 to TRBJ1-6; the match to TRBD1 covers 8 bases. Trimming cost V 4 bases and J 10 bases; bases outside gene matches: 15. This CDR3 is built from 17 residues. CDR3 DNA: TGTGCCAGCAGTTCCCGGACAGGGTCTTTCGTCAGGTCACCCCTCCACTTT. Residues: CASSSRTGSFVRSPLHF.

This clonotype was picked up a small number of times. The J gene is TRBJ2-3, the V gene TRBV5-4; TRBD1 matches at 7 bases. The V gene end was trimmed by 4 bases and the J gene end by 8 bases; junction bases not matched to a gene: 16. The CDR3 totals 16 residues. Germline V gives CDR1 SGHNT, CDR2 YYREEE (reference sequence). As DNA, the CDR3 is TGTGCCAGCAGCCCCGGGGTAGGGGGCGGCGGAGGTACGCAGTATTTT. Translated, it gives CASSPGVGGGGGTQYF. Full variable domain (outside the CDR3, taken from reference TRBV5-4 and TRBJ2-3): ETGVTQSPTHLIKTRGQQVTLRCSSQSGHNTVSWYQQALGQGPQFIFQYYREEENGRGNFPPRFSGLQFPNYSSELNVNALELDDSALYLCASSPGVGGGGGTQYFGPGTRLTVL.

The V call is TRBV7-9, the J call TRBJ2-1, with 9 bases lining up with TRBD2. Germline V gene lookup returns CDR1 SEHNR and CDR2 FQNEAQ (reference sequence). After removal of 4 bases from V and 0 bases from J, the junction contained 7 bases not matched to a gene. The CDR3 has 17 amino acids. CDR3: CASSSPAGGHSYNEQFF. In DNA form, the CDR3 reads TGTGCCAGCAGCTCGCCGGCGGGGGGGCACTCCTACAATGAGCAGTTCTTC.

This clonotype was found many times. The chain links TRBV7-6 to TRBJ2-3, with D hard to call. This CDR3 comprises 13 residues. Germline values: CDR1 SGHVS, CDR2 FNYEAQ. Trimming took 5 bases from V and 5 from J, leaving 11 bases between them. The CDR3: CASSTWTGDTQYF. DNA of the CDR3: TGTGCCAGCAGCACTTGGACGGGAGATACGCAGTATTTT.

This clonotype has just a few counts. The V and J genes are TRBV29-1 and TRBJ2-2, with D possibly TRBD1 on 5 matching bases. Per germline, CDR1 SQVTM and CDR2 ANQGSEA. CDR3 length equals 14 residues. Trimming stripped 4 bases from V and 1 base from J, with 10 bases between. The CDR3 region has the DNA TGCAGCGTTGGGGGCCGGGTGAACACCGGGGAGCTGTTTTTT. It translates to CSVGGRVNTGELFF.

This chain links TRBV7-2 with TRBJ2-5; D remains unclear. Germline lookup yields CDR1 SGHTA and CDR2 FQGNSA. V lost 3 bases to trimming and J lost 2 bases, with 10 bases between them. The CDR3 covers 14 residues. The CDR3 reads CASSLVSGQETQYF. DNA of the CDR3: TGTGCCAGCAGCTTGGTCAGTGGACAAGAGACCCAGTACTTC.

This clonotype has ten or more counts. The V gene is TRBV3-1, the J gene TRBJ2-1, with TRBD2 matching 11 bases. V was clipped by 3 bases and J by 4 bases; unmatched bases: 5. This CDR3 region has 16 residues. Germline values: CDR1 LGHDT, CDR2 YNNKEL (reference sequence). CDR3 DNA sequence: TGTGCCAGCAGCCACCTAGCGGGGGGATCTTACAATGAGCAGTTCTTC. Protein sequence: CASSHLAGGSYNEQFF.

This clonotype was seen a few times. This chain joins TRBV10-1 and TRBJ2-2; D remains unclear. The CDR3 loop spans 13 amino acids. Trimming shortened V by 6 bases and J by 4 bases, and 9 bases separated the two germline ends. Germline V gene lookup returns CDR1 WNHNN and CDR2 SYGVQD (reference sequence). The CDR3 bases are TGCGCCAGCAGGGGGTCGATCACCGGGGAGCTGTTTTTT. Protein product: CASRGSITGELFF.

This clonotype showed up just a few times. V usage is TRBV19 and J usage is TRBJ1-1, with 8 bases matching TRBD1. The CDR3 sequence is 14 residues long. CDR1 is LNHDA and CDR2 is SQIVND in the germline V gene (reference sequence). The trim removed 5 bases at V and 4 bases at J, leaving 6 bases unmatched. CDR3 protein: CASSGRGRSTEAFF. DNA of the CDR3: TGTGCCAGTAGTGGCAGGGGGCGCAGCACTGAAGCTTTCTTT. Full variable domain (missing parts from reference TRBV19 and TRBJ1-1): DGGITQSPKYLFRKEGQNVTLSCEQNLNHDAMYWYRQDPGQGLRLIYYSQIVNDFQKGDIAEGYSVSREKKESFPLTVTSAQKNPTAFYLCASSGRGRSTEAFFGQGTRLTVV.

This clonotype has only a few counts. The chain joins TRBV7-9 to TRBJ2-3; the D call may be TRBD1 or TRBD2 (6 bases each). The CDR3 has 15 amino acids. Germline lookup yields CDR1 SEHNR and CDR2 FQNEAQ (reference sequence). The V gene lost 1 base and the J gene lost 5 bases, with 13 bases spanning the gap. The CDR3: CASSLEGRGEDTQYF. The CDR3 nucleotides read TGTGCCAGCAGCTTAGAGGGAAGGGGGGAAGATACGCAGTATTTT.

The chain employs TRBV12-3 or TRBV12-4 and TRBJ2-3; 10 nucleotides match TRBD2. With V trimmed by 10 bases and J by 6 bases, 16 bases remained unmatched. The CDR3 is 16 amino acids. The CDR3 DNA reads as TGTGCCACGAACGAACAGCGGGGGGGCCCCGCTGATACGCAGTATTTT. Translated, it gives CATNEQRGGPADTQYF.

This clonotype was detected only a few times. The V gene is TRBV7-2, the J gene TRBJ1-5; 7 bases match TRBD1. The CDR3 sequence is 16 residues long. V dropped 5 bases and J dropped 4; count of bases not matched to a gene: 11. Germline CDR1 and CDR2: SGHTA and FQGNSA. The CDR3: CASSQSGGAPNQPQHF. DNA of the CDR3: TGTGCCAGCAGCCAATCAGGGGGGGCCCCTAATCAGCCCCAGCATTTT.

This rearrangement joins TRBV5-1 to TRBJ2-7; the D gene is possibly TRBD2 (6 bases). In germline, CDR1 is SGHRS, CDR2 YFSETQ. The CDR3 consists of 15 residues. V was shortened by 3 bases and J by 1 base, with 14 bases between the two germline ends. For the CDR3, the DNA is TGCGCCAGCAGCTGGGGGGTCGACAGTTCCTACGAGCAGTACTTC. Translated, it gives CASSWGVDSSYEQYF.

The chain couples TRBV12-3 or TRBV12-4 to TRBJ2-3, with 8 positions matching TRBD1. This CDR3 contains 13 residues. The junction had 5 bases not matched to a gene; V was cut back by 7 bases and J by 5 bases. The chain's CDR3 is CASTPGGEDTQYF. The DNA of the CDR3 is TGTGCCAGCACTCCAGGGGGCGAAGATACGCAGTATTTT.

This clonotype was seen ten or more times. The chain carries TRBV7-9 and TRBJ2-7; D is ambiguous. The germline V gene encodes CDR1 SEHNR and CDR2 FQNEAQ (reference sequence). CDR3 length equals 12 residues. V dropped 6 bases and J dropped 5 bases, with 11 bases sitting between them. The CDR3 is CASRSQGHEQYF. CDR3 coding DNA: TGTGCCAGCAGGTCACAAGGCCACGAGCAGTACTTC.

Only a few counts were recorded for this clonotype. The chain employs TRBV12-3 or TRBV12-4 and TRBJ1-1, with unresolved D. V gave up 7 bases and J gave up 1 base, with 10 bases separating them. The CDR3 is 13 amino acids. In DNA form, the CDR3 reads TGTGCCAGCATTCCAGGACCGAACACTGAAGCTTTCTTT. It yields the protein CASIPGPNTEAFF.

This clonotype was seen a handful of times. The chain recombines TRBV3-1 with TRBJ2-7; D might be TRBD2 (5 bases). This CDR3 contains 15 residues. V was trimmed by 0 bases and J by 0 bases, leaving 9 bases between them. Germline values: CDR1 LGHDT, CDR2 YNNKEL (reference sequence). The CDR3 DNA follows: TGTGCCAGCAGCCAAGAACCTGGGAGCTCCTACGAGCAGTACTTC. Translated, it gives CASSQEPGSSYEQYF.

The rearrangement joins TRBV3-1 to TRBJ2-5, with 9 bases lining up with TRBD2. Trimming took 3 bases from V and 3 from J; bases not matched to a gene: 2. The CDR3 has 14 residues. CDR1 and CDR2 from the germline V gene are LGHDT and YNNKEL (reference sequence). The DNA for the CDR3 is TGTGCCAGCAGCCACCTAGCGGGGAAAGAGACCCAGTACTTC. Its protein product is CASSHLAGKETQYF.

This clonotype was observed many times. This rearrangement joins TRBV5-1 to TRBJ2-3; no clear D gene. The germline gives CDR1 SGHRS, CDR2 YFSETQ. V lost 0 bases and J 2 bases, leaving 13 bases between the germline ends. CDR3 size: 16 residues. The DNA for the CDR3 is TGCGCCAGCAGCTTGGGGGTCGGGCAGACCACAGATACGCAGTATTTT. Its protein product is CASSLGVGQTTDTQYF.

The chain uses TRBV6-1 and TRBJ2-2, with D possibly matching TRBD2 (6 bases). Trimming pared 2 bases from V and 0 bases from J, leaving 22 bases between. The CDR3 has 20 amino acids. From germline, CDR1 is MNHNS and CDR2 SASEGT. The CDR3 DNA is TGTGCCAGCAGTGAAAACCACTATGGAGGGAGGACCCCGAACACCGGGGAGCTGTTTTTT. Its protein product is CASSENHYGGRTPNTGELFF.

This clonotype was found a few times. The CDR3 DNA reads as TGTGCCAGCAGCTTTGTCGGGGCTCTAGCGGGGGTGAATGAGCAGTTCTTC. It yields the protein CASSFVGALAGVNEQFF. The chain recombines TRBV12-1 with TRBJ2-1; whether TRBD2, the table's D call, matches the DNA was not checked. TRBV12-1 is shown as a pseudogene. The CDR3 totals 17 residues.

The chain employs TRBV28 and TRBJ2-7, with 11 bases that match TRBD1. CDR1 MDHEN and CDR2 SYDVKM come from the germline V gene. This CDR3 region has 15 residues. The V gene end was trimmed by 5 bases and the J gene end by 4 bases; junction bases not matched to a gene: 7. CDR3: CASSPPGTGGYEQYF. CDR3 nucleotide sequence: TGTGCCAGCAGTCCCCCAGGGACAGGGGGTTACGAGCAGTACTTC.

The genes are TRBV27 and TRBJ1-2; the D is unclear. There are 13 residues in the CDR3. Trimming stripped 0 bases from V and 4 bases from J, with 6 bases between. Germline loops: CDR1 MNHEY, CDR2 SMNVEV (reference sequence). The DNA of the CDR3 is TGTGCCAGCAGTTTATCGGCGGGCTATGGCTACACCTTC. It yields the protein CASSLSAGYGYTF.

This chain links TRBV20-1 with TRBJ2-7; 8 bases align to TRBD1. The CDR3 is 13 amino acids. V shed 3 bases and J 4 bases; nucleotides not matched to a gene: 5. From germline, CDR1 is DFQATT and CDR2 SNEGSKA (reference sequence). This chain's CDR3 is CSASAGQGYEQYF. The CDR3 DNA sequence: TGCAGTGCTAGCGCTGGACAGGGTTACGAGCAGTACTTC.

This clonotype has just a few counts. The V gene is TRBV29-1, the J gene TRBJ2-6; D unresolved. V was cut by 3 bases and J by 1 base, with 1 base left in between. The CDR3 totals 12 residues. Germline V gives CDR1 SQVTM, CDR2 ANQGSEA. CDR3 sequence reads: CSVESGANVLTF. The DNA for the CDR3 is TGCAGCGTTGAGTCTGGGGCCAACGTCCTGACTTTC.

This clonotype occurred a few times. The V gene is TRBV12-3 or TRBV12-4, the J gene TRBJ2-3, with TRBD2 identical over 8 bases. V shed 5 bases and J 4 bases; nucleotides not matched to a gene: 8. The CDR3 consists of 15 residues. For the CDR3, the DNA is TGTGCCAGCAGTCCTCGGGGGGGCCGGGCAGATACGCAGTATTTT. Protein sequence: CASSPRGGRADTQYF.